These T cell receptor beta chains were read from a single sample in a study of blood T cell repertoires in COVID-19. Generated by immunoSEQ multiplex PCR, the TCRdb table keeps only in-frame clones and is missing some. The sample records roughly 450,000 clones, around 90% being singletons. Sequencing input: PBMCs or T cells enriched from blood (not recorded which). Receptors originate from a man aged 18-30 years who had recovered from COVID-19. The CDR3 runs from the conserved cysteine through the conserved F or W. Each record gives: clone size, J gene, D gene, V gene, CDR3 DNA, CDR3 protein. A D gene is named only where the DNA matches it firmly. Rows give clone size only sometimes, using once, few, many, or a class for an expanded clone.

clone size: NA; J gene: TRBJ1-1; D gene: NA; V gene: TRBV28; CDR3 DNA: TGTGCCAGCAGGTCTGGGACAACGAACACTGAAGCTTTCTTT; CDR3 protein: CASRSGTTNTEAFF
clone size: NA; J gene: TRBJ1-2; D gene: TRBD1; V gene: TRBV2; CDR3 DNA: TGTGCCAGCAGCGCCGGGACAGGCGATGGCTACACCTTC; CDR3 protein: CASSAGTGDGYTF
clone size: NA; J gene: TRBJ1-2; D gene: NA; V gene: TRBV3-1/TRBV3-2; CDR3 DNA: TGTGCCAGCAGCTCATTGCAGGGGAATGATGGCTACACCTTC; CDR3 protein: CASSSLQGNDGYTF
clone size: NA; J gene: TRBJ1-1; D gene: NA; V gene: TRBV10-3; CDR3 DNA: TGTGCCATCAGCCGCGGGGTGGAGTCTTTCGCTTTCTTT; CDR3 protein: CAISRGVESFAFF
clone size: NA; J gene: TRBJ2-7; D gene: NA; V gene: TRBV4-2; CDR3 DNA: TGTGCCAGCAGCCAAAGACACAGCGTGACGCCTGGACTTTACGAGCAGTACTTC; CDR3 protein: CASSQRHSVTPGLYEQYF
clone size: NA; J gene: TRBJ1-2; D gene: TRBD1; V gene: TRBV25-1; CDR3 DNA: TGTGCCAGTTCTACAGGGGCCAACTATGGCTACACCTTC; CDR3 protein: CASSTGANYGYTF
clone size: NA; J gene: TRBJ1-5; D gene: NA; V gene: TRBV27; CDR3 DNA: TGTGCCAGCAGTTTATCCGGAAGTAGGGGTGGACAGCCCCAGCATTTT; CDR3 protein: CASSLSGSRGGQPQHF
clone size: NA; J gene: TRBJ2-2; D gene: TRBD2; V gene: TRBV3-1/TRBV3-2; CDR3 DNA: TGTGCCAGCAGCCCCTCCGTAGCGGGAATCGGGGAGCTGTTTTTT; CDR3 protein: CASSPSVAGIGELFF
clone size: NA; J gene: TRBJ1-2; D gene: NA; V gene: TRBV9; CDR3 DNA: TGTGCCAGCAGCGCGAACATGGCTGGCTACACCTTC; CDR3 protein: CASSANMAGYTF
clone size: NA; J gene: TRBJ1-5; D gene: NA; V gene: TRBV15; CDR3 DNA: TGTGCCACCAGAAGAGAGGCGGGGGCCCCGACGCCCCAGCATTTT; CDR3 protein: CATRREAGAPTPQHF
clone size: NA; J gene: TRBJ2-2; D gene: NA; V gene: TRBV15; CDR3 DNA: TGTGCCACCAGCAGAGGGACAGACACCGGGGAGCTGTTTTTT; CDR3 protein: CATSRGTDTGELFF
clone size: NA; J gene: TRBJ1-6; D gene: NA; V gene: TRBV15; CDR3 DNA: TGTGCCACCAGCAGAGATCGGGGGAATTGGCCCCTCCACTTT; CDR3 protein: CATSRDRGNWPLHF
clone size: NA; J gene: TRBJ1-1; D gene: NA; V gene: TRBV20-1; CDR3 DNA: TGCAGTGCTAGTCGTGGGCAGCCGAACACTGAAGCTTTCTTT; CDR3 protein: CSASRGQPNTEAFF
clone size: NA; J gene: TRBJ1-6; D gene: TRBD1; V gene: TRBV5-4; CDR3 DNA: TGTGCCAGCAGCTCCGCCCGGACAGGGGAATCACCCCTCCACTTT; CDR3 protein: CASSSARTGESPLHF
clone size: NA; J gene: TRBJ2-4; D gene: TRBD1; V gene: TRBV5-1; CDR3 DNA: TGCGCCAGCAGCTTGGGGACAGGGGGACTAAAAAACATTCAGTACTTC; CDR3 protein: CASSLGTGGLKNIQYF
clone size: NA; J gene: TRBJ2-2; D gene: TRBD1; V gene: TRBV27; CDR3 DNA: TGTGCCAGCAGTTTAAGCCTGCGGACAGGGATCGGGGAGCTGTTTTTT; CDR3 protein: CASSLSLRTGIGELFF
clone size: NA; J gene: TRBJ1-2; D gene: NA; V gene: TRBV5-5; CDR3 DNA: TGTGCCAGCAGCTTGCTCGCACAGATACAAGGCTACACCTTC; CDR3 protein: CASSLLAQIQGYTF
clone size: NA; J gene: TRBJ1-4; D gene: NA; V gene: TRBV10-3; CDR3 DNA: TGTGCCATCAGTGGGGCAGGGGCGCGAGGTGAAAAACTGTTTTTT; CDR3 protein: CAISGAGARGEKLFF
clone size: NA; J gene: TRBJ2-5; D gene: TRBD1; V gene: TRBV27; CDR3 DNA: TGTGCCAGCAGTTTATTGACAGGGGGAGAGACCCAGTACTTC; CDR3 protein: CASSLLTGGETQYF
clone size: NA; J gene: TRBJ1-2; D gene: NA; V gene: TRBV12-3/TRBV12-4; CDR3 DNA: TGTGCCAGCAGTAACCCGACAGGAGGCTACACCTTC; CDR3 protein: CASSNPTGGYTF
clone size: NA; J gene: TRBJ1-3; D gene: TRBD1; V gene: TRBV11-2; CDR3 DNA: TGTGCCAGCAGCACAAAGGGGGCGGAAGGAAACACCATATATTTT; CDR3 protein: CASSTKGAEGNTIYF
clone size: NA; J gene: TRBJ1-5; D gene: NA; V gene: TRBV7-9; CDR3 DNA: TGTGCCAGCAGCCTAAATAGCAATCAGCCCCAGCATTTT; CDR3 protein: CASSLNSNQPQHF
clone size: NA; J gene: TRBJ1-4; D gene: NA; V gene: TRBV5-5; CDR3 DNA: TGTGCCAGCAGCGGAACAACAGGGACTAATGAAAAACTGTTTTTT; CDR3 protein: CASSGTTGTNEKLFF
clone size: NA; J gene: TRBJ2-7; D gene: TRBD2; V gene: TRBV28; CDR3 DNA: TGTGCCAGCAGGCCTGAAACGAGCGGGAGGGCCCTTTACGAGCAGTACTTC; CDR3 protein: CASRPETSGRALYEQYF
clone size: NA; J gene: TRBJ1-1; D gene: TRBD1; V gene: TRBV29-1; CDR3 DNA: TGCAGCGTCGCCAAAGGGGGCCGACCTGAAGCTTTCTTT; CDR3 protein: CSVAKGGRPEAFF
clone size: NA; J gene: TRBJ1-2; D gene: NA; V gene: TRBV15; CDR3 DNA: TGTGCCACCAGCAGAGGAGGAGCTGCTAACTATGGCTACACCTTC; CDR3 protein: CATSRGGAANYGYTF
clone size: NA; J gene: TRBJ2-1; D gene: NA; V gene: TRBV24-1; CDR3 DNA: TGTGCCACCAGTGATTCGGGGGAGACCTGGCGGTCCTACAATGAGCAGTTCTTC; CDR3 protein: CATSDSGETWRSYNEQFF
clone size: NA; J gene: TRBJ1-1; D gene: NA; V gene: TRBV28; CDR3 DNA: TGTGCCAGCAGTTTAGCGGGGGGGTCGGATGCTTTCTTT; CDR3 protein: CASSLAGGSDAFF
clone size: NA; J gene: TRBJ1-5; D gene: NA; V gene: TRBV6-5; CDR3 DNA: TGTGCCAGCAGCCCAGGAGGACCGAGTCAGCCCCAGCATTTT; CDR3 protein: CASSPGGPSQPQHF
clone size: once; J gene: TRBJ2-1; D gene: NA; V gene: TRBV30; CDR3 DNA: TGTGCCTGGACCCCTTGGGACTCTTACAATGAGCAGTTCTTC; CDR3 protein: CAWTPWDSYNEQFF
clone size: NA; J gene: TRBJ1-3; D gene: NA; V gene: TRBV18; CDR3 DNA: TGTGCCAGCTCACCACCGATACAGGGTATTAGTTGGAACACCATATATTTT; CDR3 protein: CASSPPIQGISWNTIYF